This T cell receptor beta chain is drawn from a study of T cell repertoires in cytomegalovirus infection. At the level of the study: Use of recently identified HLA-C-restricted and well-studied HLA-B-restricted CMV epitopes was part of the study. An indication of both CMV infection and matching HLA type came from public TCR beta signatures.

One entry per CDR3 protein, called by TCRdb with MiXCR from the reads. The sample has 110,000 or so distinct CDR3 sequences, 25% to 35% seen once; the top ten hold about 81%. Trimming took 4 bases from V and 2 from J, leaving 10 bases between them. In germline, CDR1 is SEHNR, CDR2 FQNEAQ (reference sequence). The CDR3 loop spans 14 amino acids. Study observations and caveats: Identification of carriers of CMV plus the relevant HLA was performed using cumulative public TCR beta family frequency. Predominance within the ex vivo response was attributable to HLA-C-restricted CMV-specific TCR beta clonotypes.

In its sample, this clonotype was seen many times. What it recognizes is unknown. Source: CD8+ T cells from cultured PBMCs, taken from culture after CMV antigen stimulation. The receptor comes from a human donor in good health (CMV status not recorded). Some clones in this sample may be carry-over from other donors' samples. The chain uses TRBV7-9 and TRBJ2-3; a possible D gene is TRBD1 (6 bases). CDR3 amino acids: CASSSGQITDTQYF. CDR3 bases: TGTGCCAGCAGCTCAGGACAGATCACAGATACGCAGTATTTT.